This T cell receptor beta chain was recorded in a study of blood T cells in healthy people across ages (dated by TCRdb to between 2014 and 2017). Describing the broader study: Template switching captured roughly one uniquely barcoded TCR beta cDNA molecule per two T cells in model experiments. The donors were split into four age groups: young (average about 15 years), middle-aged (roughly 42), aged (roughly 65) and long-lived (approximately 80). Using the same blood draw, the study looked at two additional independent replicas of 1 million unique cDNA reads for two donors, one aged 18 to 29 and the other aged 80 or older. Donors of different ages were randomly distributed across sequencing lanes to avoid experimental bias. Age-related changes in TCR beta repertoire diversity were measured in the study by deep sequencing normalized with unique cDNA molecular identifiers.

Systemically healthy Caucasian individuals from Russia, 35 to 50 in total and aged roughly 6 to 90 years, were included as donors. Each donor gave approximately 10 milliliters of peripheral blood, collected into EDTA-treated Vacutainer tubes. Ficoll-Paque density-gradient centrifugation was used to isolate PBMCs, with at least 7 million per sample. Total RNA was extracted from PBMCs with Trizol reagent, with at least 6 micrograms obtained per sample. Naive CD45RAhigh/CD27high T cell percentages were measured by flow cytometry on a PBMC aliquot from every donor. Trimming removed 3 bases from V and 6 bases from J; the gene matches leave 7 bases unexplained. The cysteine opens and the phenylalanine closes a CDR3 of 15 amino acids. Only the CDR3 DNA stays, 45 bases, in frame from base 1. The library was obtained by 5' RACE. The second PCR ran for roughly 7 to 11 cycles and used a J-beta primer mix along with a sample-barcoded 5' primer. A unique molecular identifier was introduced onto each TCR beta cDNA molecule by a template-switch 5' adaptor carrying 12 random nucleotides. Each sample yielded at least 2.5 million CDR3-containing paired-end reads. All of the RNA was converted into first-strand cDNA using the Mint cDNA synthesis kit, with a TRBC-specific oligonucleotide serving as the primer. Following uracil-DNA glycosylase treatment, all cDNA underwent a first 18-cycle PCR with the universal primers M1SS and BC2_uni_R. The original pipeline was this. For normalization, 1 million high-quality reads were randomly selected from each sample, with every read carrying a distinct molecular identifier. Reads sharing molecular identifiers were discarded rather than binned into consensus sequences. MiTCR, with a Q25 quality threshold and the strictest error-elimination algorithm, was used for CDR3 identification, clonotype clustering and error correction. A nonparametric unseen species model using Euler transformation provided a lower-bound estimate of total TCR beta diversity. TCRdb trimmed public reads at Q25 via fastp, called clones via MiXCR and kept in-frame beta chains. Rows with a matching CDR3 protein are joined into one entry that keeps the most common DNA and genes. The V and J calls, along with clone size, are taken from TCRdb and not from the paper's own processing. This sample has 1.8 million or so distinct CDR3 sequences in its table, and around 40% of those were observed once. The ten largest clones capture 23% of the sample.

This clonotype showed up just a few times. It lacks a known antigen. No much larger clone is present one base from it, and per-base qualities are unavailable. Here is what the overall study found, with its caveats: The long-lived group showed more naive CD4+ T cells, fewer expanded clones and increased TCR diversity than the aged group, suggesting age selection. The CMV infection status of donors was not known, potentially confounding age-related changes in expanded clonotypes. Observed TCR beta diversity correlated strongly with the percentage of naive T cells measured by flow cytometry. Since profiling was done on bulk unsorted PBMCs, naive and antigen-experienced compartments could not be conclusively compared. Observed TCR beta diversity per million T cells fell roughly linearly with age, and a significant reduction was already apparent by age roughly 41. Estimates of total diversity based on one million sequenced T cells were regarded as lower bounds and as underestimates.

The specimen was blood. The chain was built from TRBV12-3 or TRBV12-4 and TRBJ1-5; 8 junctional bases match TRBD1. This TCR derives from a human donor in good health. The CDR3 reads CASSFQPGGSQPQHF. The sequence in DNA is TGTGCCAGCAGTTTTCAGCCAGGGGGCAGTCAGCCCCAGCATTTT.